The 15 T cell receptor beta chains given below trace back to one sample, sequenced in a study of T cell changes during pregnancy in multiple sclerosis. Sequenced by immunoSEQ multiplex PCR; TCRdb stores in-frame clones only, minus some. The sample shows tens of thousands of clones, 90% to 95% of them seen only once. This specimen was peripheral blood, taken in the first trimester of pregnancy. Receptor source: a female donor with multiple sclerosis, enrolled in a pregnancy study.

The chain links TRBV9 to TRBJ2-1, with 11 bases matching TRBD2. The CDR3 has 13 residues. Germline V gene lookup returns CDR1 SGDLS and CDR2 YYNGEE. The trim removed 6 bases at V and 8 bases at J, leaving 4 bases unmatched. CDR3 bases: TGTGCCAGCAATAGCGGGGGGGCGGATGAGCAGTTCTTC. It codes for CASNSGGADEQFF. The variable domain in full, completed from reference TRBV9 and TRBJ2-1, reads DSGVTQTPKHLITATGQRVTLRCSPRSGDLSVYWYQQSLDQGLQFLIQYYNGEERAKGNILERFSAQQFPDLHSELNLSSLELGDSALYFCASNSGGADEQFFGPGTRLTVL.

In DNA, the CDR3 is TGCAGCGTTGGACAGGGGGTACCAATGAACACTGAAGCTTTCTTT. As protein: CSVGQGVPMNTEAFF. This chain connects TRBV29-1 to TRBJ1-1; TRBD1 agrees at 9 bases. Germline assignment: CDR1 SQVTM and CDR2 ANQGSEA. The CDR3 is 15 amino acids. Trimming removed 4 bases from V and 0 bases from J; junction bases left unmatched: 6. The entire variable domain, with the rest obtained from reference TRBV29-1 and TRBJ1-1, is as follows: SAVISQKPSRDICQRGTSLTIQCQVDSQVTMMFWYRQQPGQSLTLIATANQGSEATYESGFVIDKFPISRPNLTFSTLTVSNMSPEDSSIYLCSVGQGVPMNTEAFFGQGTRLTVV.

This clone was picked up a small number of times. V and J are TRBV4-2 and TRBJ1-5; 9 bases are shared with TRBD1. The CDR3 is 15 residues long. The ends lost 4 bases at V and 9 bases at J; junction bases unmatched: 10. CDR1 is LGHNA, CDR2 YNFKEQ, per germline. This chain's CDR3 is CASSPGTGLSRPQHF. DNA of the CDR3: TGTGCCAGCAGCCCCGGGACAGGGCTCTCTCGGCCCCAGCATTTT.

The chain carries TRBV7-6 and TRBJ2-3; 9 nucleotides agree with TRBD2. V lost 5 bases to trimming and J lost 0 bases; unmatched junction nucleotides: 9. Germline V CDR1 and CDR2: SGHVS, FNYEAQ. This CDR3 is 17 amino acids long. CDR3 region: CASSPGLAGLSTDTQYF. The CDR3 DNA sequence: TGTGCCAGCAGCCCCGGGCTAGCGGGACTTAGCACAGATACGCAGTATTTT.

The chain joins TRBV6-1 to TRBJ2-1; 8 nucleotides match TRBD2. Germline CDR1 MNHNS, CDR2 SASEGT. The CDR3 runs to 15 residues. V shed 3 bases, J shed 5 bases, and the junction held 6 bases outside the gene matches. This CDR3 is CASSDGGGRNNEQFF. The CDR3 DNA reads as TGTGCCAGCAGTGACGGCGGGGGGCGGAACAATGAGCAGTTCTTC.

The CDR3 DNA reads as TGTGCCAGCAGCCCCTTGGTACTTGAAGCTTTCTTT. This sequence encodes CASSPLVLEAFF. The rearrangement links TRBV7-9 to TRBJ1-1; D is unresolved. Trimming stripped 5 bases from V and 7 bases from J, with 11 bases between. The CDR3 covers 12 residues. From germline, CDR1 is SEHNR and CDR2 FQNEAQ (reference sequence).

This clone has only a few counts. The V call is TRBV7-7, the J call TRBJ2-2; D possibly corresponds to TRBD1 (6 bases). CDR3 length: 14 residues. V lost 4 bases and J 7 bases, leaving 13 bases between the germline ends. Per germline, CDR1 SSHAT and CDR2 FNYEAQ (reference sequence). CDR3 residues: CASSSNRVGGELFF. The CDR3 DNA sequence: TGTGCCAGCAGCTCTAACAGGGTCGGCGGGGAGCTGTTTTTT.

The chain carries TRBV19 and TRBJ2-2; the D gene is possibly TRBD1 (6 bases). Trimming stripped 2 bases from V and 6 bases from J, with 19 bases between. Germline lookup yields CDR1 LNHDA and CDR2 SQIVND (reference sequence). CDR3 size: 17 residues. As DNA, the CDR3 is TGTGCCAGTAGTATAATATTCAGGGGAATCGGGCCCGGGGAGCTGTTTTTT. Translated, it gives CASSIIFRGIGPGELFF.

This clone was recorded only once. The CDR3 bases are TGTGCCAGCAGTTTTTTGCAGGGTAATTCACCCCTCCACTTT. Its translation: CASSFLQGNSPLHF. The gene calls are TRBV27 and TRBJ1-6, with TRBD1 as a possible D gene (5 bases). This CDR3 has 14 residues. CDR1 and CDR2 from the germline V gene are MNHEY and SMNVEV (reference sequence). The V and J ends lost 3 bases and 6 bases respectively, with 9 bases between them.

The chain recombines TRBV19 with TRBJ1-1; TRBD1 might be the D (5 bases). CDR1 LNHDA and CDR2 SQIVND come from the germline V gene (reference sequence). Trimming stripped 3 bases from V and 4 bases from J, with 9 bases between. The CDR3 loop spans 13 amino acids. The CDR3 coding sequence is TGTGCCAGTAGTATTTGGGGGGGCACTGAAGCTTTCTTT. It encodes CASSIWGGTEAFF. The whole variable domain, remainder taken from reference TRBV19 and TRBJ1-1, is DGGITQSPKYLFRKEGQNVTLSCEQNLNHDAMYWYRQDPGQGLRLIYYSQIVNDFQKGDIAEGYSVSREKKESFPLTVTSAQKNPTAFYLCASSIWGGTEAFFGQGTRLTVV.

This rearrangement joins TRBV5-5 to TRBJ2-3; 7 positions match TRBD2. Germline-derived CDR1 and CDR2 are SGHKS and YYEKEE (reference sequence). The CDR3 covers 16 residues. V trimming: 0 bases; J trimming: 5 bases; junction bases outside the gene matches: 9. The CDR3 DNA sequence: TGTGCCAGCAGCTTGGCGGGCGGGGGATTGGGAGATACGCAGTATTTT. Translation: CASSLAGGGLGDTQYF.

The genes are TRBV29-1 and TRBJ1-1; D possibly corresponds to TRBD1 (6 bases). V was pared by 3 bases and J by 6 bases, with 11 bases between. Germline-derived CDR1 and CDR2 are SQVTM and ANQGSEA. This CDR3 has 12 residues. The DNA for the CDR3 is TGCAGCGTTGATGGGGACAACCCTGAAGCTTTCTTT. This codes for CSVDGDNPEAFF.

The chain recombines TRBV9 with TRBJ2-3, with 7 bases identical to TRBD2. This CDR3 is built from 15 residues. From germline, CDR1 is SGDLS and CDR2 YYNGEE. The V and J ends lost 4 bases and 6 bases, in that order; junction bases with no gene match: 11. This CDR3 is CASSPRTSDRDTQYF. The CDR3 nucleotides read TGTGCCAGCAGCCCCCGGACTAGTGATAGGGATACGCAGTATTTT.

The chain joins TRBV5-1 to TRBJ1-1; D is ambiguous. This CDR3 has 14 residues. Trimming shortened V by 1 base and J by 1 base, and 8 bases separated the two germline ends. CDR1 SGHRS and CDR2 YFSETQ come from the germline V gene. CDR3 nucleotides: TGCGCCAGCAGCTTGACGTCGGGGAACACTGAAGCTTTCTTT. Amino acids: CASSLTSGNTEAFF.

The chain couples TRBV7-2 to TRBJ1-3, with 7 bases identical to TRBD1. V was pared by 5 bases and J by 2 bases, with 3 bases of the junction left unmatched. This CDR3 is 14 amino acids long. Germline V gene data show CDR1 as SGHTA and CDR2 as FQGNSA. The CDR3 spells CASSIGTAGNTIYF. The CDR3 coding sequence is TGTGCCAGCAGCATCGGGACAGCTGGAAACACCATATATTTT.